What follows describes a single T cell receptor beta chain. The CDR3 loop spans 13 amino acids. V shed 1 base and J shed 9 bases, with 10 bases lying between them. Germline V lookup: CDR1 SGHTA, CDR2 FQGTGA. This sample stems from a study of control samples from healthy donors and cancer patients. Data came from immunoSEQ multiplex PCR; TCRdb stores just in-frame clones and leaves some out. Of about 90,000 clones in the sample, 85% to 95% were seen once. The source of this sequence is a woman younger than 45 in good health. The V gene is TRBV7-3, the J gene TRBJ2-1, with D uncertain. Sequenced: blood. This CDR3 is CASSLKGSSEQFF. The CDR3 DNA follows: TGTGCCAGCAGCTTAAAAGGCTCCAGTGAGCAGTTCTTC.